The entry that follows covers one T cell receptor beta chain sequence. The source of the sample is a study of blood T cell repertoires in COVID-19. In the study overall: The study drew acute and convalescent COVID-19 samples from the United States, Italy and Spain.

The V end lost 6 bases, the J end lost 6 bases, and 21 bases lay between the germline ends. The CDR3 covers 15 residues. Per the germline V gene, CDR1 is SNHLY and CDR2 is FYNNEI. Study processing details: Estimation of nucleated cell counts was performed using reference gene primer amplification. The repertoire was sequenced with immunoSEQ multiplex PCR; TCRdb's copy has only in-frame clones and lacks some. V, J and clone size reflect that table, while D and trimming were determined from the DNA. The data show about 98,000 clones, nearly 90% seen once. The J gene is TRBJ2-7, the V gene TRBV2; D gene uncertain. Sequencing used peripheral blood. The source of this sequence is a man in his 70s with acute or convalescent COVID-19. The CDR3 loop is CASSGEGSSSREQYF. The CDR3 DNA reads as TGTGCCAGCAGCGGAGAAGGTAGCAGTTCACGCGAGCAGTACTTC. The full variable domain, in which reference TRBV2 and TRBJ2-7 provide the parts outside the CDR3, is EPEVTQTPSHQVTQMGQEVILRCVPISNHLYFYWYRQILGQKVEFLVSFYNNEISEKSEIFDDQFSVERPDGSNFTLKIRSTKLEDSAMYFCASSGEGSSSREQYFGPGTRLTVT.